The 20 T cell receptor beta chains given below trace back to one sample, sequenced in a study of blood T cell repertoires in COVID-19. Assay used: immunoSEQ multiplex PCR; TCRdb lists only in-frame clones, some missing. This table has roughly 410,000 clones, approximately 88% appearing once. Sequencing used peripheral blood. The source of these receptors is a man in his forties with acute or convalescent COVID-19.

The V and J genes are TRBV5-1 and TRBJ1-2; TRBD1 matches at 7 bases. Per the germline V gene, CDR1 is SGHRS and CDR2 is YFSETQ. V shed 0 bases and J 3 bases; nucleotides not matched to a gene: 14. The CDR3 runs 18 residues. CDR3 region: CASSLAVQGTRPYYGYTF. CDR3 coding DNA: TGCGCCAGCAGCTTGGCAGTACAGGGGACACGCCCCTACTATGGCTACACCTTC.

This chain joins TRBV2 and TRBJ1-5; TRBD1 aligns across 7 bases. CDR1 is SNHLY and CDR2 is FYNNEI in the germline V gene. CDR3 length: 16 residues. Germline trimming cut 7 bases from V and 0 bases from J; bases unmatched to any gene: 9. The DNA for the CDR3 is TGTGCCAGCATGGGACAGAAAGAACATAGCAATCAGCCCCAGCATTTT. Translating it yields CASMGQKEHSNQPQHF.

V usage is TRBV19 and J usage is TRBJ2-1, with TRBD2 identical over 8 bases. The junction had 8 bases not matched to a gene; V was cut back by 5 bases and J by 2 bases. This CDR3 region has 16 residues. The V gene's germline CDR1 is LNHDA and CDR2 SQIVND (reference sequence). CDR3 in amino acids: CASSHKSGRAYNEQFF. CDR3 nucleotides: TGTGCCAGTAGTCATAAAAGCGGGAGAGCCTACAATGAGCAGTTCTTC.

The chain carries TRBV7-2 and TRBJ2-5; maybe TRBD1 (6 bases). Between the trimmed V and J ends, which lost 6 bases and 5 bases, there was a span of 16 bases. This CDR3 comprises 14 residues. Germline V gene data show CDR1 as SGHTA and CDR2 as FQGNSA. The CDR3 sequence is CASRLTGQSETQYF. CDR3 bases: TGTGCCAGCAGATTAACAGGGCAGTCGGAGACCCAGTACTTC.

The chain has TRBV28 and TRBJ1-1, with unresolved D. V was cut by 7 bases and J by 1 base, with 10 bases left in between. The CDR3 is made up of 13 amino acids. Germline V gene lookup returns CDR1 MDHEN and CDR2 SYDVKM. Written as DNA, the CDR3 is TGTGCCAGCATTACACCAGGGAACACTGAAGCTTTCTTT. It specifies CASITPGNTEAFF.

This clone was found a few times. The rearrangement links TRBV6-4 to TRBJ2-7; D possibly corresponds to TRBD1 (5 bases). Germline assignment: CDR1 MRHNA and CDR2 SNTAGT. Trimming took 5 bases from V and 5 from J, leaving 16 bases between them. The CDR3 length is 14 residues. Written as DNA, the CDR3 is TGTGCCAGCAGTATTGAGGCAGGGATCCACGAGCAGTACTTC. This gives the protein CASSIEAGIHEQYF.

By frequency in the sample, this clone is medium-sized. The chain combines TRBV11-2 with TRBJ2-7, with a tentative D call TRBD2 (6 bases). CDR1 is SGHAT, CDR2 FQNNGV, per germline. This CDR3 is 14 amino acids long. V was pared by 6 bases and J by 3 bases, with 15 bases between. The CDR3 DNA reads as TGTGCCAGCAGGGGTACTGGCGGGAACTACGAGCAGTACTTC. This sequence encodes CASRGTGGNYEQYF.

This clone was counted once. The chain uses TRBV5-1 and TRBJ1-2, with TRBD1 identical over 7 bases. Per germline, CDR1 SGHRS and CDR2 YFSETQ. J gave up 3 bases and V 1 base, and 6 bases lay outside the gene matches. CDR3 size: 15 residues. The CDR3 region has the DNA TGCGCCAGCAGCTTGAGAGGGGGCGACGACTATGGCTACACCTTC. Translated: CASSLRGGDDYGYTF.

The gene calls are TRBV27 and TRBJ1-2, with TRBD1 identical over 7 bases. The CDR3 has 13 residues. The junction had 13 bases not matched to a gene; V was cut back by 10 bases and J by 8 bases. Germline values: CDR1 MNHEY, CDR2 SMNVEV (reference sequence). CDR3 residues: CATRDRARGGYTF. CDR3 DNA: TGTGCCACCCGAGACAGGGCAAGGGGAGGCTACACCTTC.

V usage is TRBV2 and J usage is TRBJ1-5; perhaps TRBD1 as D (6 bases). The CDR3 runs to 15 residues. V was pared by 5 bases and J by 2 bases, with 13 bases between. Looked up from germline, CDR1 is SNHLY and CDR2 is FYNNEI. The CDR3 region has the DNA TGTGCCAGCAGTCCAGAACAGGGCGGCAATCAGCCCCAGCATTTT. Translation gives CASSPEQGGNQPQHF.

This sequence joins TRBV7-9 and TRBJ1-2; a weak D match, TRBD1 (6 bases). Trimming took off 1 base at V and 7 bases at J, with 10 bases between the two ends. The CDR3 has 13 residues. The V gene's germline CDR1 is SEHNR and CDR2 FQNEAQ (reference sequence). DNA of the CDR3: TGTGCCAGCAGCTTAGGTAGGGGGACTGGCTACACCTTC. Protein product: CASSLGRGTGYTF.

The CDR3 spells CASHFTGNYGYTF. The CDR3 DNA reads TGTGCCAGCCATTTCACAGGGAACTATGGCTACACCTTC. The gene calls are TRBV6-7 and TRBJ1-2; a possible D gene is TRBD1 (6 bases). TRBV6-7 is labeled an ORF, and its function is uncertain. The CDR3 has 13 residues. The V and J ends lost 8 bases and 2 bases respectively, with 12 bases between them.

The rearrangement joins TRBV3-1 (or the pseudogene TRBV3-2) to TRBJ2-5, with 10 bases fitting TRBD2. The germline V gene has CDR1 LGHDT and CDR2 YNNKEL (reference sequence). The CDR3 consists of 15 residues. After removal of 4 bases from V and 5 bases from J, the junction contained 7 bases not matched to a gene. The chain's CDR3 is CASSPPSGGPETQYF. CDR3 in DNA: TGTGCCAGCAGCCCACCTAGCGGGGGCCCGGAGACCCAGTACTTC.

The rearrangement links TRBV3-1 (or the pseudogene TRBV3-2) to TRBJ2-3; maybe TRBD2 (5 bases). From germline, CDR1 is LGHDT and CDR2 YNNKEL (reference sequence). Trimming took 10 bases from V and 4 from J, leaving 18 bases between them. The CDR3 extends over 14 amino acids. CDR3 in amino acids: CATTAEGQADTQYF. The DNA of the CDR3 is TGTGCCACCACAGCGGAAGGGCAGGCAGATACGCAGTATTTT.

The V gene is TRBV19, the J gene TRBJ2-2; D call uncertain. Germline-derived CDR1 and CDR2 are LNHDA and SQIVND (reference sequence). With 4 bases removed from V and 8 bases from J, the gap between germline ends came to 8 bases. The CDR3 runs 12 residues. DNA of the CDR3: TGTGCCAGTAGTACCCCCCCAGGGGAGCTGTTTTTT. The encoded protein is CASSTPPGELFF. The full variable domain, rest sourced from reference TRBV19 and TRBJ2-2, is DGGITQSPKYLFRKEGQNVTLSCEQNLNHDAMYWYRQDPGQGLRLIYYSQIVNDFQKGDIAEGYSVSREKKESFPLTVTSAQKNPTAFYLCASSTPPGELFFGEGSRLTVL.

This chain uses TRBV10-1 with TRBJ2-2, with 8 bases that match TRBD2. CDR1 is WNHNN, CDR2 SYGVQD, per germline (reference sequence). The CDR3 spans 14 residues. The trim removed 4 bases at V and 8 bases at J, leaving 6 bases unmatched. The CDR3 DNA is TGCGCCAGCAGTGTAGCAGCGGGAGATGGGGAGCTGTTTTTT. It encodes CASSVAAGDGELFF.

This chain uses TRBV30 with TRBJ2-7; 7 bases match TRBD2. The CDR3 has 13 amino acids. Germline CDR1 and CDR2: GTSNPN and SVGIG (reference sequence). Losses at the gene ends were 5 bases for V and 9 bases for J; bases not matched to a gene: 13. The CDR3 DNA sequence: TGTGCCTGGGATGGGACTACGACGGGGGGGCAGTACTTC. The encoded protein is CAWDGTTTGGQYF.

The chain is built from TRBV5-1 and TRBJ1-1; maybe TRBD1 (6 bases). Trimming took off 2 bases at V and 3 bases at J, with 11 bases between the two ends. CDR3 length: 14 residues. Germline V gene data show CDR1 as SGHRS and CDR2 as YFSETQ. The CDR3 here is CASSLTGIDTEAFF. Written as DNA, the CDR3 is TGCGCCAGCAGCTTAACAGGGATCGACACTGAAGCTTTCTTT.

The CDR3 sequence is CASTIQGADGYTF. The CDR3 bases are TGCGCCAGCACCATACAGGGGGCGGATGGCTACACCTTC. This sequence joins TRBV5-1 and TRBJ1-2; 9 nucleotides match TRBD1. Germline V gene data show CDR1 as SGHRS and CDR2 as YFSETQ. The length of the CDR3 is 13 residues. The ends lost 6 bases at V and 6 bases at J; junction bases unmatched: 6.

The rearrangement uses TRBV11-2 and TRBJ2-7; 7 bases align to TRBD1. The CDR3 consists of 15 residues. In germline, CDR1 is SGHAT, CDR2 FQNNGV. Losses at the gene ends were 4 bases for V and 0 bases for J; bases not matched to a gene: 6. In DNA form, the CDR3 reads TGTGCCAGCAGCTACCGGGACAGAAACTCCTACGAGCAGTACTTC. Translated, it gives CASSYRDRNSYEQYF.